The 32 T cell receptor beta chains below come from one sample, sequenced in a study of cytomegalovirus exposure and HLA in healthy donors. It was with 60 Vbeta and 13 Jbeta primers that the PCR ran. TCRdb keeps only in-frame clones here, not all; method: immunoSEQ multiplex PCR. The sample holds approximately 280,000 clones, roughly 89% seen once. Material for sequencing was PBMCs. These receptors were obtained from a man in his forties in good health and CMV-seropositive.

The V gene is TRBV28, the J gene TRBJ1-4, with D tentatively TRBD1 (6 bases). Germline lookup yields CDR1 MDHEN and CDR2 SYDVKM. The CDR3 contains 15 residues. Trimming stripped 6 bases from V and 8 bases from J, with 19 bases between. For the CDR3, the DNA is TGTGCCAGCAGCTCATACGCAGGGGATCGGGAAAAACTGTTTTTT. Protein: CASSSYAGDREKLFF.

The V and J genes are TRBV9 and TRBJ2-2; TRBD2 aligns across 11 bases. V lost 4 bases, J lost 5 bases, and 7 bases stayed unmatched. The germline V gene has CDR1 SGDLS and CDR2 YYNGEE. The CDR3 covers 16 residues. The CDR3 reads CASSLLAGDWTGELFF. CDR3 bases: TGTGCCAGCAGCCTACTAGCGGGAGACTGGACCGGGGAGCTGTTTTTT.

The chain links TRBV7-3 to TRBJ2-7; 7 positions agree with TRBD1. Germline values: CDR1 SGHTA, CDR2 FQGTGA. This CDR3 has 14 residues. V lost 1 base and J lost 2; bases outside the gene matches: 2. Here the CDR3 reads CASSLRRGPYEQYF. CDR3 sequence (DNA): TGTGCCAGCAGCTTAAGAAGGGGGCCCTACGAGCAGTACTTC.

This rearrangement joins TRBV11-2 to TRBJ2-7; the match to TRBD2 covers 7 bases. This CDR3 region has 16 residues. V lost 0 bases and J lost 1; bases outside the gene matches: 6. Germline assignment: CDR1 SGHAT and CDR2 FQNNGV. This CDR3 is CASSLELVAGSYEQYF. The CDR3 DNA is TGTGCCAGCAGCTTAGAGTTAGTAGCGGGTTCCTACGAGCAGTACTTC.

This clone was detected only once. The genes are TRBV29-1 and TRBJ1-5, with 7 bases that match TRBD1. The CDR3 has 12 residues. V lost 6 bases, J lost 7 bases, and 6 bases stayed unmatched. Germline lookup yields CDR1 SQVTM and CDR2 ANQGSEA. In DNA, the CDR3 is TGCAGCGTGGGCAGACAGGGACAGCCCCAGCATTTT. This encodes CSVGRQGQPQHF.

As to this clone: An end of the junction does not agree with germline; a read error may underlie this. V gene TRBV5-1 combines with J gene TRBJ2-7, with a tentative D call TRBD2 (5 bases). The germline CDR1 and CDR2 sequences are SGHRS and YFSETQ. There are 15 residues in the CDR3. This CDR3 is CAGSLGEVDSYEQYF. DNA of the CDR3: TGCGCCGGCAGCTTGGGAGAGGTGGACTCCTACGAGCAGTACTTC.

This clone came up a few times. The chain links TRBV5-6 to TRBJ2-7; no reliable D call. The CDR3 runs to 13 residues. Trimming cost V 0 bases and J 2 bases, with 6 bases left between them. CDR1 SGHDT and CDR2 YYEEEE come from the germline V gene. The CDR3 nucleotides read TGTGCCAGCAGCTTGGACAGAACCTACGAGCAGTACTTC. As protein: CASSLDRTYEQYF. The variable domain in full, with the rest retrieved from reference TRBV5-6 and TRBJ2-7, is DAGVTQSPTHLIKTRGQQVTLRCSPKSGHDTVSWYQQALGQGPQFIFQYYEEEERQRGNFPDRFSGHQFPNYSSELNVNALLLGDSALYLCASSLDRTYEQYFGPGTRLTVT.

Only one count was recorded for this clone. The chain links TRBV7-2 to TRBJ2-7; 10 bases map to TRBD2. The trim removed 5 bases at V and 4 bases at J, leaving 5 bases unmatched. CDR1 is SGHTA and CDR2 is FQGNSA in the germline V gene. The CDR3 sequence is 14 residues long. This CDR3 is CASSVTSGFYEQYF. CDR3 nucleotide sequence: TGTGCCAGCAGCGTGACTAGCGGGTTTTACGAGCAGTACTTC.

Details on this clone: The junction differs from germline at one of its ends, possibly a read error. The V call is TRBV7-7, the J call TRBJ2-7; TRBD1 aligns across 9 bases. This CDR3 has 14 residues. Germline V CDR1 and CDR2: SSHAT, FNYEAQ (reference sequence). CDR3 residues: CASSLGGQGHEQYF. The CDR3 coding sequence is TGTGCTAGCAGCTTAGGGGGACAGGGCCACGAGCAGTACTTC.

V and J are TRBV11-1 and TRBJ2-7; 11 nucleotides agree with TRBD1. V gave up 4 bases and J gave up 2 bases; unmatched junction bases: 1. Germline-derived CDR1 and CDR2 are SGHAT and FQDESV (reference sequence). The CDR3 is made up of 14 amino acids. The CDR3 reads CASSWGQGAYEQYF. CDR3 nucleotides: TGTGCCAGCAGCTGGGGACAGGGGGCCTACGAGCAGTACTTC. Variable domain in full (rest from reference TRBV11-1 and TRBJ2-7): EAEVAQSPRYKITEKSQAVAFWCDPISGHATLYWYRQILGQGPELLVQFQDESVVDDSQLPKDRFSAERLKGVDSTLKIQPAELGDSAMYLCASSWGQGAYEQYFGPGTRLTVT.

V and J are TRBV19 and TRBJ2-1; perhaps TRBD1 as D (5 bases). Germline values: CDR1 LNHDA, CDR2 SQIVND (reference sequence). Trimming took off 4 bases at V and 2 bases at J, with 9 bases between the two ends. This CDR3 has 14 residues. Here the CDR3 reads CASSRQGTYNEQFF. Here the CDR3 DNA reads TGTGCCAGTAGTAGGCAGGGTACCTACAATGAGCAGTTCTTC.

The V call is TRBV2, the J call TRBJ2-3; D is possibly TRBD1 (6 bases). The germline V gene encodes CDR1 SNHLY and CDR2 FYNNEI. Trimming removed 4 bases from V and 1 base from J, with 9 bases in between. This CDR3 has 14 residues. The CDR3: CASSGWTGTDTQYF. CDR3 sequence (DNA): TGTGCCAGCAGTGGATGGACAGGCACAGATACGCAGTATTTT.

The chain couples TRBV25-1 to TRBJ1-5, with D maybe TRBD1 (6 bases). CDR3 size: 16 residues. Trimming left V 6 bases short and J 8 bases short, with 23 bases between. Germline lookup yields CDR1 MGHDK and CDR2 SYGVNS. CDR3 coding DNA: TGTGCCAGCAGCCAAACAGGGAGGGGGGGTTTTGAGCCCCAGCATTTT. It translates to CASSQTGRGGFEPQHF. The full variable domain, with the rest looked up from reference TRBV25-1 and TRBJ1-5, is EADIYQTPRYLVIGTGKKITLECSQTMGHDKMYWYQQDPGMELHLIHYSYGVNSTEKGDLSSESTVSRIRTEHFPLTLESARPSHTSQYLCASSQTGRGGFEPQHFGDGTRLSIL.

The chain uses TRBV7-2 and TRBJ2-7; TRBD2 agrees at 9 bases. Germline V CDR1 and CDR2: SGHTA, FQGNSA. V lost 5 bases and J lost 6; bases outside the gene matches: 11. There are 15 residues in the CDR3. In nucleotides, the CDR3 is TGTGCCAGCAGCGCATCCGGGACTAGCCCAGGCGAGCAGTACTTC. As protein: CASSASGTSPGEQYF. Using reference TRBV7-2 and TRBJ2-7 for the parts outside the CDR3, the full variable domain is GAGVSQSPSNKVTEKGKDVELRCDPISGHTALYWYRQSLGQGLEFLIYFQGNSAPDKSGLPSDRFSAERTGGSVSTLTIQRTQQEDSAVYLCASSASGTSPGEQYFGPGTRLTVT.

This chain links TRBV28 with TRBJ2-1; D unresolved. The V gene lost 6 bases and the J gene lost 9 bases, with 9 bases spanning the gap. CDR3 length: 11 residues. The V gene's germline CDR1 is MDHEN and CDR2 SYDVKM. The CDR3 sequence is CASRIDVEQFF. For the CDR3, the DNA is TGTGCCAGCAGGATAGATGTTGAGCAGTTCTTC.

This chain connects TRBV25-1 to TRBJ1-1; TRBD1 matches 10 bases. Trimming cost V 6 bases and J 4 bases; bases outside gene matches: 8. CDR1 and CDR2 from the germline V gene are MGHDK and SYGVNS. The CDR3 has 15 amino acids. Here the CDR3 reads CASSDPGTGATEAFF. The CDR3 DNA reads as TGTGCCAGCAGCGATCCAGGGACAGGGGCCACTGAAGCTTTCTTT.

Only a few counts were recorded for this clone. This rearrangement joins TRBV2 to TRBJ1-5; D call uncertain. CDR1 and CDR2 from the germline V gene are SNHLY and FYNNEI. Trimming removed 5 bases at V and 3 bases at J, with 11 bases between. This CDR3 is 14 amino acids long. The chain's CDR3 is CASSSSTYNQPQHF. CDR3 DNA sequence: TGTGCCAGCAGTTCTTCCACATACAATCAGCCCCAGCATTTT.

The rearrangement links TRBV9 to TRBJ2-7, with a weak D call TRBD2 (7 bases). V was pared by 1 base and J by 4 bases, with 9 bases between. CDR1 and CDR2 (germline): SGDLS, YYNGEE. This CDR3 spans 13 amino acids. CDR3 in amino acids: CASSVKGGYEQYF. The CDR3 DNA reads TGTGCCAGCAGCGTAAAGGGGGGGTACGAGCAGTACTTC.

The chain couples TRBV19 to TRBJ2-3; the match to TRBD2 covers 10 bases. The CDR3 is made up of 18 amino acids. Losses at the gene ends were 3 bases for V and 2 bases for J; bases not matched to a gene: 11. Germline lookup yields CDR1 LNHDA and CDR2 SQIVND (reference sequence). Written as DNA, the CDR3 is TGTGCCAGTAGTATCGGTCGGGCTAGCGGGAGTAACACAGATACGCAGTATTTT. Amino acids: CASSIGRASGSNTDTQYF. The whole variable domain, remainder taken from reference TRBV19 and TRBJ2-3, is DGGITQSPKYLFRKEGQNVTLSCEQNLNHDAMYWYRQDPGQGLRLIYYSQIVNDFQKGDIAEGYSVSREKKESFPLTVTSAQKNPTAFYLCASSIGRASGSNTDTQYFGPGTRLTVL.

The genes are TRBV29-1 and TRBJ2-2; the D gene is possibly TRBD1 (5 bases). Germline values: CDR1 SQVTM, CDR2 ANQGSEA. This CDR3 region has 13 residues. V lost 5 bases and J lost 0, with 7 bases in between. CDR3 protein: CSVQGANTGELFF. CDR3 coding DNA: TGCAGCGTTCAGGGCGCGAACACCGGGGAGCTGTTTTTT.

CDR3 sequence (DNA): TGTGCCAGCAGGGACAGGGGGTTGTCCGGGGAGCTGTTTTTT. It specifies CASRDRGLSGELFF. V usage is TRBV28 and J usage is TRBJ2-2, with TRBD1 matching 10 bases. Germline CDR1 reads MDHEN; CDR2 reads SYDVKM. V shed 6 bases and J 6 bases; nucleotides not matched to a gene: 4. The CDR3 extends over 14 amino acids.

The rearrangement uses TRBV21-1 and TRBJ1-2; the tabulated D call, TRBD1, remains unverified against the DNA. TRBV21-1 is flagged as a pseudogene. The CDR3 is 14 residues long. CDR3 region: CASSPGQGMDGYTF. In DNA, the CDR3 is TGTGCCAGCAGCCCCGGACAGGGAATGGATGGCTACACCTTC.

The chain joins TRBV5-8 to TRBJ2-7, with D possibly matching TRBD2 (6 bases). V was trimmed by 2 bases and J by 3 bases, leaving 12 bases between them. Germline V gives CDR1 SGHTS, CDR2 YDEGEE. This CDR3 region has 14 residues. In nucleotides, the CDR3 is TGTGCCAGCAGCTTTGGGACTGAGGGCTACGAGCAGTACTTC. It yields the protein CASSFGTEGYEQYF.

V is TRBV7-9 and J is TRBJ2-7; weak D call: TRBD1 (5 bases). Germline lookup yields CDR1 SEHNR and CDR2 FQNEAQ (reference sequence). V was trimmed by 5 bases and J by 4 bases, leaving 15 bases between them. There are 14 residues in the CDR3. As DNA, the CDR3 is TGTGCCAGCAGCCAGGGTCGGGTAGGGTACGAGCAGTACTTC. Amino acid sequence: CASSQGRVGYEQYF. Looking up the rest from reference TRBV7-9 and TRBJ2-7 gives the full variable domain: DTGVSQNPRHKITKRGQNVTFRCDPISEHNRLYWYRQTLGQGPEFLTYFQNEAQLEKSRLLSDRFSAERPKGSFSTLEIQRTEQGDSAMYLCASSQGRVGYEQYFGPGTRLTVT.

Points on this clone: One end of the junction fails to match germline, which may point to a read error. In DNA, the CDR3 is TGTTCCAGCAGCTTACGGGGACAGGGGCACAATGAAGCTTTCTTT. This gives the protein CSSSLRGQGHNEAFF. V gene TRBV7-9 combines with J gene TRBJ1-1, with TRBD1 identical over 10 bases. This CDR3 has 15 residues. CDR1 is SEHNR and CDR2 is FQNEAQ in the germline V gene (reference sequence). The whole variable domain, filled in from reference TRBV7-9 and TRBJ1-1, reads DTGVSQNPRHKITKRGQNVTFRCDPISEHNRLYWYRQTLGQGPEFLTYFQNEAQLEKSRLLSDRFSAERPKGSFSTLEIQRTEQGDSAMYLCSSSLRGQGHNEAFFGQGTRLTVV.

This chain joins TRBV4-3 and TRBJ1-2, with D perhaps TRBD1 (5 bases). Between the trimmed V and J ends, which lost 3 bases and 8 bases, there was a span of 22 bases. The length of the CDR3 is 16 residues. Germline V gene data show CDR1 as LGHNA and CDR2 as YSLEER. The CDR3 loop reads CASSQGPRRDVFGYTF. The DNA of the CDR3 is TGCGCCAGCAGCCAGGGGCCCCGGCGGGACGTATTCGGCTACACCTTC.

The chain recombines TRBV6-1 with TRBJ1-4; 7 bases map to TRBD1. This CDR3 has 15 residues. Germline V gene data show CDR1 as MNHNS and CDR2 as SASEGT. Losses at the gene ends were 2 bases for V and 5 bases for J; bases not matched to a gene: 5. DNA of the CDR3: TGTGCCAGCAGTGAACCGGGACAGCTAAATGAAAAACTGTTTTTT. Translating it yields CASSEPGQLNEKLFF.

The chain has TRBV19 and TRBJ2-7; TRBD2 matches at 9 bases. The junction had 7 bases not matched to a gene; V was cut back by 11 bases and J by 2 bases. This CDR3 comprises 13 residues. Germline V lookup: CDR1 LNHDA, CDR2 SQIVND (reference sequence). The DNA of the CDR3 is TGTGCCTCGACTAGCGGACCACCCTACGAGCAGTACTTC. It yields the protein CASTSGPPYEQYF.

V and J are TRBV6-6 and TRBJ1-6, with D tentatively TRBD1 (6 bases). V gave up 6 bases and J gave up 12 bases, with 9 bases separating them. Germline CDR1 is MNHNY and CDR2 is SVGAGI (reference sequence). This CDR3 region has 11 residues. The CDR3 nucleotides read TGTGCCAGCAGACAGGGCGGACCCCTCCACTTT. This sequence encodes CASRQGGPLHF.

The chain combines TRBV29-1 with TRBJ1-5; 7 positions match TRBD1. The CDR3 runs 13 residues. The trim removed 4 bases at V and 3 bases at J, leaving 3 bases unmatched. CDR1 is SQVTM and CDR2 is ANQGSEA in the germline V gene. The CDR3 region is CSVGTGDNQPQHF. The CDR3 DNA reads TGCAGCGTTGGTACAGGGGACAATCAGCCCCAGCATTTT. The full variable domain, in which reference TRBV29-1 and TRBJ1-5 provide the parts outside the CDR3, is SAVISQKPSRDICQRGTSLTIQCQVDSQVTMMFWYRQQPGQSLTLIATANQGSEATYESGFVIDKFPISRPNLTFSTLTVSNMSPEDSSIYLCSVGTGDNQPQHFGDGTRLSIL.

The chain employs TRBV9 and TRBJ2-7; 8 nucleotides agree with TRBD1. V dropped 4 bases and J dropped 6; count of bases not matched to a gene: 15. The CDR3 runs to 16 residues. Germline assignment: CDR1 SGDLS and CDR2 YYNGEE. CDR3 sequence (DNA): TGTGCCAGCAGCACCCTTGACAGGGGCAGTCTCCGCGAGCAGTACTTC. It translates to CASSTLDRGSLREQYF. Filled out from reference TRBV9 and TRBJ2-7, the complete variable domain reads DSGVTQTPKHLITATGQRVTLRCSPRSGDLSVYWYQQSLDQGLQFLIQYYNGEERAKGNILERFSAQQFPDLHSELNLSSLELGDSALYFCASSTLDRGSLREQYFGPGTRLTVT.

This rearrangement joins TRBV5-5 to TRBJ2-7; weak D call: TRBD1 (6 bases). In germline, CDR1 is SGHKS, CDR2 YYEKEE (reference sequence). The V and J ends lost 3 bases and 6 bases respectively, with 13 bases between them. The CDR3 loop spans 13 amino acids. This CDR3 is CASSSGVGGEQYF. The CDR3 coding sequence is TGTGCCAGCAGCTCCGGGGTAGGGGGCGAGCAGTACTTC.